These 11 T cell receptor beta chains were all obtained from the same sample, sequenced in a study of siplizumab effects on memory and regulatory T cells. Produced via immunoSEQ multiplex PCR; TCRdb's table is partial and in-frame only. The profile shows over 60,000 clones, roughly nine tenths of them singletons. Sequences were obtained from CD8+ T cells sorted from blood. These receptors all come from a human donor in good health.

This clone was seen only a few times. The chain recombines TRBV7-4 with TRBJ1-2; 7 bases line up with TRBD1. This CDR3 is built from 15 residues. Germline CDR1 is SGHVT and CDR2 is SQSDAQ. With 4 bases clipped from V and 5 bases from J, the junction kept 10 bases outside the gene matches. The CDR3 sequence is CASSYSAGTAYGYTF. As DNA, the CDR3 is TGTGCCAGCAGCTACAGCGCCGGGACAGCTTATGGCTACACCTTC.

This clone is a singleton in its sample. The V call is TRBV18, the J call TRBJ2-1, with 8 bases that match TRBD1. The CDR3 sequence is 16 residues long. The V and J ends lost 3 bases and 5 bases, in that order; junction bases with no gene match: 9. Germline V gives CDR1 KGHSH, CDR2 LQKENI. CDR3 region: CASSPATGGRNNEQFF. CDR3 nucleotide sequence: TGTGCCAGCTCACCCGCTACAGGGGGAAGGAACAATGAGCAGTTCTTC.

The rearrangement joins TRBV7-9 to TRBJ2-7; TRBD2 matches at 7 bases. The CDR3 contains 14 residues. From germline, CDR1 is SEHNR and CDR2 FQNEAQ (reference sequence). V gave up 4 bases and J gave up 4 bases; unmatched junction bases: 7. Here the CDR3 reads CASSSTSMKYEQYF. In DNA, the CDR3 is TGTGCCAGCAGCTCGACTAGCATGAAGTACGAGCAGTACTTC.

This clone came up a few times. DNA for the CDR3: TGCGCCAGCAGCATGGGAGAGGGCAATCAGCCCCAGCATTTT. Translated, it gives CASSMGEGNQPQHF. The J gene is TRBJ1-5, the V gene TRBV4-1; no definite D call. Trimming stripped 5 bases from V and 2 bases from J, with 10 bases between. The CDR3 is 14 amino acids. Germline loops: CDR1 MGHRA, CDR2 YSYEKL.

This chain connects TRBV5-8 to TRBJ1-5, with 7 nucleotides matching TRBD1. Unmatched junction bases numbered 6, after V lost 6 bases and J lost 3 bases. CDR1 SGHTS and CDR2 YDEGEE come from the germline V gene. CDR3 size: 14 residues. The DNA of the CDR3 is TGTGCCAGCACCGAAGGGGGCCTCAATCAGCCCCAGCATTTT. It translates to CASTEGGLNQPQHF.

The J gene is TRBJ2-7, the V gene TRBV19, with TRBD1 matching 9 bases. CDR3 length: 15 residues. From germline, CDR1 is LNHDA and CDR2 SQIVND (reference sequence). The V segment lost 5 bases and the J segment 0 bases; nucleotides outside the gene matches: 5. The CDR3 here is CASSSGTGSSYEQYF. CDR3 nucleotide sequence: TGTGCCAGTAGTTCCGGGACAGGGAGCTCCTACGAGCAGTACTTC.

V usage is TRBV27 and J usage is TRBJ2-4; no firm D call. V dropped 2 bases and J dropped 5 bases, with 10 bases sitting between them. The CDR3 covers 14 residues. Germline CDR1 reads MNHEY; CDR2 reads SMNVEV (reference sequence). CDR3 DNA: TGTGCCAGCAGTTTAGGGGTTCTGGAAAACATTCAGTACTTC. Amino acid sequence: CASSLGVLENIQYF.

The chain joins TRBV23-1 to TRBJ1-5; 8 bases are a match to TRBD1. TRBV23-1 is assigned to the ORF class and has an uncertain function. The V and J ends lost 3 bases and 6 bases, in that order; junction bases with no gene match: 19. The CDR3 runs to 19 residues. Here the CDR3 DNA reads TGCGCCAGCAGTCATCACCCCCATCTGGGCAGGGGGCACGGTCAGCCCCAGCATTTT. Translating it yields CASSHHPHLGRGHGQPQHF.

As DNA, the CDR3 is TGTGCCAGCAGTGAAATAGCGGGTGCCTACAATGAGCAGTTCTTC. Its translation: CASSEIAGAYNEQFF. The V gene is TRBV5-6, the J gene TRBJ2-1; 7 nucleotides align to TRBD2. The CDR3 covers 15 residues. Germline V gene lookup returns CDR1 SGHDT and CDR2 YYEEEE. V was pared by 5 bases and J by 2 bases, with 7 bases of the junction left unmatched. Filled out from reference TRBV5-6 and TRBJ2-1, the complete variable domain reads DAGVTQSPTHLIKTRGQQVTLRCSPKSGHDTVSWYQQALGQGPQFIFQYYEEEERQRGNFPDRFSGHQFPNYSSELNVNALLLGDSALYLCASSEIAGAYNEQFFGPGTRLTVL.

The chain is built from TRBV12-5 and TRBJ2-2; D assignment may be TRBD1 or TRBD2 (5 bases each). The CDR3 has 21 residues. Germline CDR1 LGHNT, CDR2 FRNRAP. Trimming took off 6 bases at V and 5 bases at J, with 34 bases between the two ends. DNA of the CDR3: TGTGCTAGTGGCTTTTTGGTTCCGGGACCACGGGCAGGTATAGGTACCGGGGAGCTGTTTTTT. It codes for CASGFLVPGPRAGIGTGELFF.

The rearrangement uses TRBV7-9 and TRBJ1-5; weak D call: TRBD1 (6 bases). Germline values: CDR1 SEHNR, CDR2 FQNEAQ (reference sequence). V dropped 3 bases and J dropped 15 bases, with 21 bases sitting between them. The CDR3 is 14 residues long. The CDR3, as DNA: TGTGCCAGCAGCTTGGACACAGGGTCCCATTTAGTGCATTTT. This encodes CASSLDTGSHLVHF.